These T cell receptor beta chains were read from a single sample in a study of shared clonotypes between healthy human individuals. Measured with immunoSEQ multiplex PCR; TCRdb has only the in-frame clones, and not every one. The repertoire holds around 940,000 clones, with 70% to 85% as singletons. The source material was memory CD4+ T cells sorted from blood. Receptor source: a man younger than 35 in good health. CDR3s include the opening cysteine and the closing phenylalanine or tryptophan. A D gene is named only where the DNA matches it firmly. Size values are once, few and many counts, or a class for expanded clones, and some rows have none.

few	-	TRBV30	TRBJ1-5	TGTGCCTGGAGTGCCCGAGGGGCCCAGCATTTT	CAWSARGAQHF
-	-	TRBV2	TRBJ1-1	TGTGCCAGCAGTGAGAGGCGATGGGCTGAAGCTTTCTTT	CASSERRWAEAFF
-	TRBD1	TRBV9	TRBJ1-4	TGTGCCAGCAGCCTATCAGGGGGCGGAGGTGAAAAACTGTTTTTT	CASSLSGGGGEKLFF
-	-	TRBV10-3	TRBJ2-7	TGTGCCATCACTGGAGAGGTAACCTACGAGCAGTACTTC	CAITGEVTYEQYF
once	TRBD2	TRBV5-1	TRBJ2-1	TGCGCCAGCAGGGAGGGACTAGTCTCCTACAATGAGCAGTTCTTC	CASREGLVSYNEQFF
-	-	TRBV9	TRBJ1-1	TGTGCCAGCAGCGTAAAACCAGGGAGGGACAACACTGAAGCTTTCTTT	CASSVKPGRDNTEAFF
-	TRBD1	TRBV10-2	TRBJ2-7	TGCGCCAGCAGTGAGTACGGACAGGGCCTCGGCGAGCAGTACTTC	CASSEYGQGLGEQYF
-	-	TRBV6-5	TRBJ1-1	TGTGCCAGCAGTTACTCGTGGCAGATGAACACTGAAGCTTTCTTT	CASSYSWQMNTEAFF
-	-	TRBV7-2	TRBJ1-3	TGTGCCAGCAGCTCGGGAGGGGGGAATACTGGAAACACCATATATTTT	CASSSGGGNTGNTIYF
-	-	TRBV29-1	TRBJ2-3	TGCAGCGTTGGGCAGAACACAGATACGCAGTATTTT	CSVGQNTDTQYF
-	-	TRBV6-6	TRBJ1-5	TGTGCCAGCAGTCGTGATCCTGCGGGCAATCAGCCCCAGCATTTT	CASSRDPAGNQPQHF
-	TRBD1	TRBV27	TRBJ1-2	TGTGCCAGCAGTCCCCGGACAGGGGGGGGGTATGGCTACACCTTC	CASSPRTGGGYGYTF
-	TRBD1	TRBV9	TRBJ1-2	TGTGCCAGCAGCTCTCCCCGCCTGGGACAGGCGAACAGATCCTATGGCTACACCTTC	CASSSPRLGQANRSYGYTF
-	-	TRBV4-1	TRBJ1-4	TGCGCCAGCAGCCAAGATCAGGGGAGATCAGAAAAACTGTTTTTT	CASSQDQGRSEKLFF
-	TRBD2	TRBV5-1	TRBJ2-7	TGCGCCAGCCGGGCACTAGCGACATCCTACGAGCAGTACTTC	CASRALATSYEQYF
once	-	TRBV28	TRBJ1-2	TGTGCCAGCAGCCGGGGGTTTGGATATGGCTACACCTTC	CASSRGFGYGYTF
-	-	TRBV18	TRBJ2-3	TGTGCCAGCTCACCACAGGTACTAGCCCGAGATACGCAGTATTTT	CASSPQVLARDTQYF
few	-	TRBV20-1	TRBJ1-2	TGCAGTGCTTCCTATGGCTACACCTTC	CSASYGYTF
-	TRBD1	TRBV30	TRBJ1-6	TGTGCCTGGAGTGTTAAGTCCCTCGGACAGGGACGGAATTCACCCCTCCACTTT	CAWSVKSLGQGRNSPLHF
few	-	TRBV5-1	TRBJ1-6	TGCGCCAGCGGAATGACCGGGACGCGTGGACCCCTCCACTTT	CASGMTGTRGPLHF
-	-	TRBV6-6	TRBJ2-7	TGTGCCAGCAGTTCTAGGCTCTACCAGGGGGAGCAGTACTTC	CASSSRLYQGEQYF
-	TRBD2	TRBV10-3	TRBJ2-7	TGTGCCATCAACCCCGGGACTAGGGACTACGAGCAGTACTTC	CAINPGTRDYEQYF
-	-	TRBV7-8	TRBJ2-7	TGTGCCAGCAGCTTAGAACAGAATTACGAGCAGTACTTC	CASSLEQNYEQYF
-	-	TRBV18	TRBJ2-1	TGTGCCAGCTCACCACCGCAAGGCTCCTACAATGAGCAGTTCTTC	CASSPPQGSYNEQFF
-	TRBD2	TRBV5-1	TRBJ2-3	TGCGCCAGCAGCTTGGTGGGGCCTAGCGGGAATACAGATACGCAGTATTTT	CASSLVGPSGNTDTQYF
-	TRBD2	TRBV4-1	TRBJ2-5	TGCGCCAGCAGCCAAACTAGCGGGGGTAGGGGGGAGACCCAGTACTTC	CASSQTSGGRGETQYF
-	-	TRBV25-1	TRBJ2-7	TGTGCCAGCAGCAAGACAGGTCCGACTTCCTACGAGCAGTACTTC	CASSKTGPTSYEQYF
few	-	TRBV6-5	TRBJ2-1	TGTGCCAGCAGTTCCGCCACCCTGGGGGGTGCGAGTGAGCAGTTCTTC	CASSSATLGGASEQFF
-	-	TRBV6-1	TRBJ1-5	TGTGCCAGTACGGAAAATCAGCCCCAGCATTTT	CASTENQPQHF
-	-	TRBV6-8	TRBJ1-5	TGTGCCAGCAGAGCGCCCGGGACACCGAACAATCAGCCCCAGCATTTT	CASRAPGTPNNQPQHF
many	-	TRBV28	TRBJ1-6	TGTGCCAGCAGTTACGATTCACCCCTCCACTTT	CASSYDSPLHF
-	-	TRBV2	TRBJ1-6	TGTGCCAGCAGTGGGACATATAACCAGGATTCACCCCTCCACTTT	CASSGTYNQDSPLHF
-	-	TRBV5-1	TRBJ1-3	TGCGCCAGCAGCTCCGGACAGTACTCTGGAAACACCATATATTTT	CASSSGQYSGNTIYF
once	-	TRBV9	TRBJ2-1	TGTGCCAGCAGCGTAGGGCCGGACGTCTACAATGAGCAGTTCTTC	CASSVGPDVYNEQFF
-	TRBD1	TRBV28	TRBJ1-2	TGTGCCAGCAGTTTAGGGTGGGACAGTACCCTCTATGGCTACACCTTC	CASSLGWDSTLYGYTF
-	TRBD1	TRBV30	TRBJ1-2	TGTGCCTGGGGGGACAGGGATGTTGCTGGCTACACCTTC	CAWGDRDVAGYTF
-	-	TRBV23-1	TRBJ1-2	TGCGCCAGCAGTCAATCATCCGGGAGCTTCTATGGCTACACCTTC	CASSQSSGSFYGYTF
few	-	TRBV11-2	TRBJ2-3	TGTGCCAGCAGCTTAGCGCCCCAGACCACAGATACGCAGTATTTT	CASSLAPQTTDTQYF
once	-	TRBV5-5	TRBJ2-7	TGTGCCAGCGAAGGTTGGGACTACGAGCAGTACTTC	CASEGWDYEQYF
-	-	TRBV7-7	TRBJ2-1	TGTGCTAGCAGCCCGGGGACATCGGACAATGAGCAGTTCTTC	CASSPGTSDNEQFF